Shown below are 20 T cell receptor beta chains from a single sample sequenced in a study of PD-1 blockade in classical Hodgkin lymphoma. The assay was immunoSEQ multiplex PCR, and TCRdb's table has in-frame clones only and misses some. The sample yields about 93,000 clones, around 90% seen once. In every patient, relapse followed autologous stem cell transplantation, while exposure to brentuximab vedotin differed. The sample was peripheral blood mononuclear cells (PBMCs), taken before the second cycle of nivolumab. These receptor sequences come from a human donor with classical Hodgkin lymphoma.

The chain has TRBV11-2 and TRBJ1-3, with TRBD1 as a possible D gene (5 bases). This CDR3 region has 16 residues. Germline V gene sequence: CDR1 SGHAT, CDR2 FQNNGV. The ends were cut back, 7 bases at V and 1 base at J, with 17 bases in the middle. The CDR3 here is CASTPWQGGSGNTIYF. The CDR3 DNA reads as TGTGCCAGCACCCCTTGGCAGGGTGGATCTGGAAACACCATATATTTT.

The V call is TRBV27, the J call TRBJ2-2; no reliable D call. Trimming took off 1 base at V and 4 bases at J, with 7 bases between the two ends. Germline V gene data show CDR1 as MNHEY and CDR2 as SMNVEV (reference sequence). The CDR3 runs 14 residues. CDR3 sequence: CASSLYRITGELFF. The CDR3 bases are TGTGCCAGCAGTTTATATCGGATCACCGGGGAGCTGTTTTTT.

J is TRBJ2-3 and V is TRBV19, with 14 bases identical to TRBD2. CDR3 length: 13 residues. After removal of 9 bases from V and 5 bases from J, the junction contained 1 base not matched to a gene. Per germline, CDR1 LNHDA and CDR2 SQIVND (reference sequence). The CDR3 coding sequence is TGTGCCAGCGGACTAGCGGGAGGAGATACGCAGTATTTT. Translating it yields CASGLAGGDTQYF.

CDR3: CASSGTVSSYNEQFF. DNA of the CDR3: TGCGCCAGCAGTGGGACAGTGAGCTCCTACAATGAGCAGTTCTTC. The rearrangement links TRBV5-1 to TRBJ2-1; 7 bases are shared with TRBD1. V was clipped by 5 bases and J by 0 bases; unmatched bases: 5. CDR1 and CDR2 (germline): SGHRS, YFSETQ. This CDR3 region has 15 residues.

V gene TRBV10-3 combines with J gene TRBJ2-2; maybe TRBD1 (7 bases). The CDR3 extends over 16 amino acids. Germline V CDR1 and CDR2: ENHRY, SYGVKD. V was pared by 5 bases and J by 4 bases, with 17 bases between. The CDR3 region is CAISLGQGGSTGELFF. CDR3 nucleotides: TGTGCCATCAGTTTAGGTCAGGGGGGAAGCACCGGGGAGCTGTTTTTT.

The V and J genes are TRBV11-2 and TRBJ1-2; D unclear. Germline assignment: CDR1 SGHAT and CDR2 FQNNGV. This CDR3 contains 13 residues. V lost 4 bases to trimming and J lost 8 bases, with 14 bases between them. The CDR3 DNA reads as TGTGCCAGCAGCTCCAACCCCGGTACGGGCTACACCTTC. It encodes CASSSNPGTGYTF.

The CDR3 reads CSVEGGAAGGGYEQYF. The CDR3 DNA reads TGCAGCGTTGAGGGAGGGGCAGCGGGAGGGGGCTACGAGCAGTACTTC. This rearrangement joins TRBV29-1 to TRBJ2-7; 10 bases line up with TRBD2. The CDR3 spans 16 residues. V dropped 3 bases and J dropped 3; count of bases not matched to a gene: 11. Per germline, CDR1 SQVTM and CDR2 ANQGSEA.

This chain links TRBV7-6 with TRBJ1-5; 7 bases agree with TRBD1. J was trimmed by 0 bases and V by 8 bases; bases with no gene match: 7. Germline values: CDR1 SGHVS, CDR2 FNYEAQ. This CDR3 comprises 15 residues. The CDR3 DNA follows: TGTGCCAGCGATAGCAGGGGGTATAGCAATCAGCCCCAGCATTTT. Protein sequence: CASDSRGYSNQPQHF.

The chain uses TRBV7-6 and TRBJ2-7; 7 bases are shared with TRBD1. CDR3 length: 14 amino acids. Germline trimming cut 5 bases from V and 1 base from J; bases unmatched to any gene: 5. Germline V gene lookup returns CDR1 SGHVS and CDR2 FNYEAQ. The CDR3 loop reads CASSQQTGSYEQYF. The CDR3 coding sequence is TGTGCCAGCAGCCAACAGACAGGGTCCTACGAGCAGTACTTC.

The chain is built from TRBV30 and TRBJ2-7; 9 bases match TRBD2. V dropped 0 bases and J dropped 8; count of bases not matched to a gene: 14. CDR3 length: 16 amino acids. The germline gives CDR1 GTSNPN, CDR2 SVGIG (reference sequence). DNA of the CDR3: TGTGCCTGGAGTGTAATTGCGGGAGGGCCGTTTGTACAGCAGTACTTC. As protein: CAWSVIAGGPFVQQYF.

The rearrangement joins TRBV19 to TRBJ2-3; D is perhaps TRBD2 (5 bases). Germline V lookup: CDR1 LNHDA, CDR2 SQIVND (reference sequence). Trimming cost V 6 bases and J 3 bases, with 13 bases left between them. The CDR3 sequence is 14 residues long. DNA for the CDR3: TGTGCCAGTAGGAATCCACTAGTAACAGATACGCAGTATTTT. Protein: CASRNPLVTDTQYF.

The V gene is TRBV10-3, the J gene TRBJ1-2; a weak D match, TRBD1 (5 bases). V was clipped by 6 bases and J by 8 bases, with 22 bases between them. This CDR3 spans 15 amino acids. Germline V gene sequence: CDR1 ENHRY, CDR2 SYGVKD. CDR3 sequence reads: CAISATVGGSSGYTF. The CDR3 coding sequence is TGTGCCATCAGCGCGACAGTTGGAGGCTCTTCCGGCTACACCTTC.

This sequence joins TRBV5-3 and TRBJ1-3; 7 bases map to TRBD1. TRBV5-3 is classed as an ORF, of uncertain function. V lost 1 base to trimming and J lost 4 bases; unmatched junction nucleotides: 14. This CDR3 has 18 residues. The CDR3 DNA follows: TGTGCCAGAAGCTTGCCCCCCCGGGACAGCACCCTCGGAAACACCATATATTTT. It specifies CARSLPPRDSTLGNTIYF.

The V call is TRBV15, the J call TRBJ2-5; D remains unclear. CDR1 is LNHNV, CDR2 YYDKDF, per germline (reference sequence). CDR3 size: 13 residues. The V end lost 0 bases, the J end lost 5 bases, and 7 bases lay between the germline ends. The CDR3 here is CATSRDPGETQYF. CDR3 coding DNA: TGTGCCACCAGCAGAGATCCCGGGGAGACCCAGTACTTC. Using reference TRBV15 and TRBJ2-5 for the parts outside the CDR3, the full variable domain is DAMVIQNPRYQVTQFGKPVTLSCSQTLNHNVMYWYQQKSSQAPKLLFHYYDKDFNNEADTPDNFQSRRPNTSFCFLDIRSPGLGDTAMYLCATSRDPGETQYFGPGTRLLVL.

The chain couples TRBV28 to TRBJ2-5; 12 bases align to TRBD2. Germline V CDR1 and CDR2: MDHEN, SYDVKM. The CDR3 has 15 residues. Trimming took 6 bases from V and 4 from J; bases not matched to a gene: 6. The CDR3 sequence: CASRSSGGAGETQYF. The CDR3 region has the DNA TGTGCCAGCAGATCTAGCGGGGGGGCCGGAGAGACCCAGTACTTC.

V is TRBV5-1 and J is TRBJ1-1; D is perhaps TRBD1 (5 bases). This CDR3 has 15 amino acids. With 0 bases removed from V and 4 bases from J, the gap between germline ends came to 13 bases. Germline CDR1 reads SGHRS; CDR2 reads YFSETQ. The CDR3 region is CASSLVQGKGTEAFF. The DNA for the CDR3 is TGCGCCAGCAGCTTGGTGCAGGGAAAGGGCACTGAAGCTTTCTTT.

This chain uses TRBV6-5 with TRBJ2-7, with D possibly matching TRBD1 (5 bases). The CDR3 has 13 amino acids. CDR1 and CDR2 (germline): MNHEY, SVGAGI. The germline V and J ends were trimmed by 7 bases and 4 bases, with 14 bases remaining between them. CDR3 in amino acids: CASTQASQYEQYF. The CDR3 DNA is TGTGCCAGCACACAGGCCAGCCAATACGAGCAGTACTTC.

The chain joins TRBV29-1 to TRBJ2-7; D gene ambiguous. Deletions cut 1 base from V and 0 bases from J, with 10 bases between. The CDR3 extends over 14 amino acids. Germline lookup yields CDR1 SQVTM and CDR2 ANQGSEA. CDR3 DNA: TGCAGCGTTGAAGTGTGGCGGAACTCCTACGAGCAGTACTTC. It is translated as CSVEVWRNSYEQYF.

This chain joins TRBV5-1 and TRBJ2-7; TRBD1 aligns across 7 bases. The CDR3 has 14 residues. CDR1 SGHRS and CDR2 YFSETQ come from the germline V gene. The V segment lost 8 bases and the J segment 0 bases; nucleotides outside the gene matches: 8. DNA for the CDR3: TGCGCCAGTGCACAGGGGACCGCCTCCTACGAGCAGTACTTC. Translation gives CASAQGTASYEQYF.

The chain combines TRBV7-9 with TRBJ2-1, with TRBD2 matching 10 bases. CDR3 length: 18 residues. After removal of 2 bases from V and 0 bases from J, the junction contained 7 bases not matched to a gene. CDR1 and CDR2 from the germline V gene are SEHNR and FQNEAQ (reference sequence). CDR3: CASSLSRTSGDSYNEQFF. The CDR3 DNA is TGTGCCAGCAGCTTATCTCGGACTAGCGGCGACTCCTACAATGAGCAGTTCTTC.